The rows below give T cell receptor beta chains drawn from one sample of a study of blood T cell repertoires in COVID-19. The method was immunoSEQ multiplex PCR; TCRdb's version includes in-frame clones alone and lacks a portion of them. The sample lists around 19,000 clones; about 91% were seen once. What was sequenced was peripheral blood. Receptors originate from a man aged 65 to 79 with active COVID-19. Each CDR3 is given with its conserved first and last residue.

TRBJ2-2	TRBV19	CASSKEGYSAAGELFF
TRBJ2-1	TRBV7-8	CASMEGGSLYNEQFF
TRBJ2-3	TRBV24-1	CATSDPSQRGTATDTQYF
TRBJ2-7	TRBV10-3	CAISESWQGRSYEQYF
TRBJ2-3	TRBV25-1	CASSLRTGSTDTQYF
TRBJ2-1	TRBV6-5	CASRGTGPSGNEQFF
TRBJ2-1	TRBV15	CATSRDRQTSGEQFF
TRBJ2-1	TRBV12-3/TRBV12-4	CASSINNEQFF
TRBJ1-1	TRBV10-1	CASRQTVNTEAFF
TRBJ1-1	TRBV19	CASSITGGTEAFF
TRBJ1-1	TRBV30	CAWSFTRTDRKSTEAFF
TRBJ1-5	TRBV18	CASSPFTGQAGQPQHF
TRBJ2-2	TRBV27	CASSLTARQGNTGELFF
TRBJ2-1	TRBV27	CASSFPSTSGAYNEQFF
TRBJ2-7	TRBV5-1	CASSLDPPQGAYEQYF
TRBJ2-1	TRBV11-2	CASSLLQREGYNEQFF
TRBJ2-1	TRBV19	CASSIDGTGLNEQFF
TRBJ1-3	TRBV5-5	CASSLVSTVDSGNTIYF
TRBJ1-1	TRBV12-3/TRBV12-4	CASSRQGDGEAFF
TRBJ1-1	TRBV6-6	CASSWTGTEAFF
TRBJ1-6	TRBV4-1	CASSQGSGRSYNSPLHF
TRBJ1-4	TRBV6-6	CASSYSPGTGEKLFF
TRBJ2-7	TRBV2	CASRGAPGQDFYEQYF
TRBJ2-2	TRBV28	CASSLSLAGTGELFF
TRBJ2-7	TRBV30	CAWSRRDSYEQYF